These 7 T cell receptor beta chains came from one sample sequenced in a study of blood T cell repertoires in COVID-19. TCRdb's table, derived via immunoSEQ multiplex PCR, lists solely in-frame clones and lacks some. The table lists some 150,000 clones, around 87% of them singletons. The specimen was peripheral blood. All receptors derive from a woman in her fifties or sixties with active or convalescent COVID-19.

The chain links TRBV7-2 to TRBJ2-7; D remains unclear. Trimming pared 3 bases from V and 2 bases from J, leaving 2 bases between. The CDR3 totals 11 residues. Germline CDR1 reads SGHTA; CDR2 reads FQGNSA. The DNA for the CDR3 is TGTGCCAGCAGCTTCGCCTACGAGCAGTACTTC. It is translated as CASSFAYEQYF.

This clone appeared once. The rearrangement joins TRBV13 to TRBJ2-1; 7 bases are a match to TRBD1. The J segment lost 5 bases and the V segment lost 4 bases, leaving 8 bases of the junction unmatched. The CDR3 totals 15 residues. Germline V gene lookup returns CDR1 PRHDT and CDR2 FYEKMQ (reference sequence). CDR3 region: CASSYRQGVDNEQFF. The DNA for the CDR3 is TGTGCCAGCAGCTACCGACAGGGAGTCGACAATGAGCAGTTCTTC.

This clone was found once. V and J are TRBV4-3 and TRBJ1-4, with a tentative D call TRBD1 (5 bases). V lost 0 bases and J lost 6, with 11 bases in between. Germline CDR1 is LGHNA and CDR2 is YSLEER. The CDR3 has 15 amino acids. CDR3 coding DNA: TGCGCCAGCAGCCAAGATGCAGTGGGGCATGAAAAACTGTTTTTT. Protein: CASSQDAVGHEKLFF.

The rearrangement uses TRBV5-5 and TRBJ1-3; 8 nucleotides match TRBD1. The CDR3 has 19 amino acids. From germline, CDR1 is SGHKS and CDR2 YYEKEE (reference sequence). V shed 0 bases, J shed 0 bases, and the junction held 11 bases outside the gene matches. CDR3 protein: CASSLVGGQVISSGNTIYF. CDR3 in DNA: TGTGCCAGCAGCTTGGTGGGGGGACAGGTCATTAGCTCTGGAAACACCATATATTTT. The full variable domain, completed using reference TRBV5-5 and TRBJ1-3, is DAGVTQSPTHLIKTRGQQVTLRCSPISGHKSVSWYQQVLGQGPQFIFQYYEKEERGRGNFPDRFSARQFPNYSSELNVNALLLGDSALYLCASSLVGGQVISSGNTIYFGEGSWLTVV.

V usage is TRBV5-4 and J usage is TRBJ1-1; 7 nucleotides match TRBD1. Germline V lookup: CDR1 SGHNT, CDR2 YYREEE (reference sequence). The CDR3 spans 15 residues. Losses at the gene ends were 4 bases for V and 0 bases for J; bases not matched to a gene: 6. The chain's CDR3 is CASSRGTELNTEAFF. The CDR3 nucleotides are TGTGCCAGCAGCCGGGGGACAGAGTTGAACACTGAAGCTTTCTTT.

V gene TRBV7-2 combines with J gene TRBJ2-4; TRBD2 is a possible D gene (6 bases). Germline values: CDR1 SGHTA, CDR2 FQGNSA. CDR3 length: 16 residues. Trimming took off 1 base at V and 5 bases at J, with 15 bases between the two ends. Here the CDR3 reads CASSLVVAGPQNIQYF. The CDR3, as DNA: TGTGCCAGCAGCTTAGTGGTGGCGGGGCCCCAAAACATTCAGTACTTC.

The V gene is TRBV7-2, the J gene TRBJ1-4; D is undetermined. The CDR3 loop spans 13 amino acids. Germline V gene sequence: CDR1 SGHTA, CDR2 FQGNSA. V was shortened by 7 bases and J by 1 base, with 7 bases between the two germline ends. CDR3 coding DNA: TGTGCCAGCACCCTAGTAACTAATGAAAAACTGTTTTTT. It translates to CASTLVTNEKLFF.